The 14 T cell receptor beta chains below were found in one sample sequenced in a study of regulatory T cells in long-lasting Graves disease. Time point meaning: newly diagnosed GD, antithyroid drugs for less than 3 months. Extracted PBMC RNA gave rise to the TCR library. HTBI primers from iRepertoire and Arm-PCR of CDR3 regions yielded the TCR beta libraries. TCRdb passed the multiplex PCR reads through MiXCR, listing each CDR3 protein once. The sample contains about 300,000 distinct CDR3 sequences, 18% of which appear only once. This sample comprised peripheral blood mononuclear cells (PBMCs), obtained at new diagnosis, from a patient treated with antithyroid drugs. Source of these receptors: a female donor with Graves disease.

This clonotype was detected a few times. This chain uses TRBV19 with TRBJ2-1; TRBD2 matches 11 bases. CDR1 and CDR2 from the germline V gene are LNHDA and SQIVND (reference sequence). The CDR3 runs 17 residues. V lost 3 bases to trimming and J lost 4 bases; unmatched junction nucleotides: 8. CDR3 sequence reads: CASSMLLTSGIYNEQFF. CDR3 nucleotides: TGTGCCAGTAGTATGTTGTTGACTAGCGGGATTTACAATGAGCAGTTCTTC.

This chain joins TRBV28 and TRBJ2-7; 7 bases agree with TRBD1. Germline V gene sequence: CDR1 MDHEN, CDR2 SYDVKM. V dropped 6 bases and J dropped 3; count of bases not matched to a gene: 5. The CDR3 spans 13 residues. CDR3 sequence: CASRRQGDYEQYF. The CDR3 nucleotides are TGTGCCAGCAGACGGCAGGGGGACTACGAGCAGTACTTC. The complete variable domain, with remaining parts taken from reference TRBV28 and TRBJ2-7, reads DVKVTQSSRYLVKRTGEKVFLECVQDMDHENMFWYRQDPGLGLRLIYFSYDVKMKEKGDIPEGYSVSREKKERFSLILESASTNQTSMYLCASRRQGDYEQYFGPGTRLTVT.

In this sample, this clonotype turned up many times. CDR3 nucleotides: TGTGCCAGCAGCCTATCGTTTGATCAGCCCCAGCATTTT. Amino acids: CASSLSFDQPQHF. The gene calls are TRBV7-2 and TRBJ1-5, with D unclear. CDR3 length equals 13 residues. Germline CDR1 reads SGHTA; CDR2 reads FQGNSA. Deletions cut 5 bases from V and 5 bases from J, with 10 bases between.

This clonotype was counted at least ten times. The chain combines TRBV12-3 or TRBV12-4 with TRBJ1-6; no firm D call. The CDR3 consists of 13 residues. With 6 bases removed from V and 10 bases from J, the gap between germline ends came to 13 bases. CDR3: CASSYGRRSPLHF. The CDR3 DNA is TGTGCCAGCAGCTACGGACGGAGGTCACCCCTCCACTTT.

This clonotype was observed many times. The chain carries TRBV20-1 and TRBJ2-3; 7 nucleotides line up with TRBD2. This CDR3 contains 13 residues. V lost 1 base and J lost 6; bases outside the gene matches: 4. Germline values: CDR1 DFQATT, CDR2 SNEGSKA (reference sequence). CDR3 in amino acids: CSARAQGGDTQYF. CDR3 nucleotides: TGCAGTGCTAGAGCCCAGGGAGGGGATACGCAGTATTTT.

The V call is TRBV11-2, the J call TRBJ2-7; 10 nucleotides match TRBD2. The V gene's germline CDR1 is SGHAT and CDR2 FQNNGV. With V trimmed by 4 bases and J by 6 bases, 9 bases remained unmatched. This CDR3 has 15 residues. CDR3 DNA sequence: TGTGCCAGCAGCTGGTCGGCGGGACTAGCGTTCGAGCAGTACTTC. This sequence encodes CASSWSAGLAFEQYF.

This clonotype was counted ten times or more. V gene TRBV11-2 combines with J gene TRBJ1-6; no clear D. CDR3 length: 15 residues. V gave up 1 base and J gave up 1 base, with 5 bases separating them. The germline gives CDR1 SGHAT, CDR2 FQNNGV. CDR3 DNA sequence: TGTGCCAGCAGCTTAGGAGGATCCTATAATTCACCCCTCCACTTT. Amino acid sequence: CASSLGGSYNSPLHF.

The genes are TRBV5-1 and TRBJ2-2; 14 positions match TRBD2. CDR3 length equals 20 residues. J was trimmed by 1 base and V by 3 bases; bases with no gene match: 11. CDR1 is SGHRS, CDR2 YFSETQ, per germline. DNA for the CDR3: TGCGCCAGCAGCTATTATCCCGGACTAGCGGGAGGATGGAACACCGGGGAGCTGTTTTTT. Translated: CASSYYPGLAGGWNTGELFF.

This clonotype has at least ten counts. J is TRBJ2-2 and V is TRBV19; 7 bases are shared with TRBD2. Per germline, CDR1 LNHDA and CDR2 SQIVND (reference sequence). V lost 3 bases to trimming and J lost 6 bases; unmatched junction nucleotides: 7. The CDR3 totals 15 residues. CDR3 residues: CASSILWEGSGELFF. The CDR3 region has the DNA TGTGCCAGTAGTATTTTGTGGGAGGGCTCCGGGGAGCTGTTTTTT.

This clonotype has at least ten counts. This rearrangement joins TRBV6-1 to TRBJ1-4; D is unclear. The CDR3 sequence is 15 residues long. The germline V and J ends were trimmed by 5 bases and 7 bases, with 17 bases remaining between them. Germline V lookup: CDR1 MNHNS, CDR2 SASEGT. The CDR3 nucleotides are TGTGCCAGCAGTCCATCAGGATCGGAGGGTGAAAAACTGTTTTTT. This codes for CASSPSGSEGEKLFF.

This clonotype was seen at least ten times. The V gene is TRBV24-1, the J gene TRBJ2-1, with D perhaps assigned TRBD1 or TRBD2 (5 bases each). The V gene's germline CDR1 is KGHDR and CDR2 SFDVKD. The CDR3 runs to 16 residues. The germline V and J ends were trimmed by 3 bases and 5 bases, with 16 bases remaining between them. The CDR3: CATSDPTSGPDNEQFF. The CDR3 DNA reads TGTGCCACCAGTGATCCAACCTCGGGACCCGACAATGAGCAGTTCTTC.

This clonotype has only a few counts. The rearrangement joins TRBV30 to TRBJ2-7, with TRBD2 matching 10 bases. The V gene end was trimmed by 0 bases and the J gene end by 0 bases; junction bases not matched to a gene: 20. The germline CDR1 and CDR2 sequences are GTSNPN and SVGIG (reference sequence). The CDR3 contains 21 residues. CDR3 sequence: CAWSVYRPRTSGLRASYEQYF. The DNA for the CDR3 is TGTGCCTGGAGTGTTTACCGCCCTAGGACTAGCGGTCTTAGGGCCTCCTACGAGCAGTACTTC.

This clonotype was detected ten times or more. The CDR3 loop is CASSLARGRASNEQFF. The CDR3 nucleotides are TGTGCCAGCAGCTTGGCTCGGGGAAGGGCAAGCAATGAGCAGTTCTTC. The chain is built from TRBV7-8 and TRBJ2-1, with D tentatively TRBD2 (5 bases). The CDR3 length is 16 residues. The germline V and J ends were trimmed by 3 bases and 6 bases, with 18 bases remaining between them. CDR1 is SGHVS, CDR2 FQNEAQ, per germline.

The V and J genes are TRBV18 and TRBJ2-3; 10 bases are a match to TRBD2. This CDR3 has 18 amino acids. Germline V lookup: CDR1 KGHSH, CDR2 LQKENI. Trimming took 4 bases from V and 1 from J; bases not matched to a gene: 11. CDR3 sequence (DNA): TGTGCCAGCTCACGTGGAGTAGCGGGAGGTCGGGGCACAGATACGCAGTATTTT. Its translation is CASSRGVAGGRGTDTQYF.